Included here is one TCR beta chain sequence, with context. Its antigen is currently unknown. Libraries were prepared by immunoSEQ multiplex PCR; TCRdb keeps only in-frame clonotypes and omits some of them. The table records about 80,000 clones, around 92% of them present only once. This sample stems from a study of graft-versus-host responses after intestinal transplantation. Overall study: Every one of the recipients received anti-thymocyte globulin induction and afterwards took tacrolimus and steroids for approximately 3 years. General observations from the study: In recipient marrow, GvH clones were found, and some appeared first in ileum or blood.

Germline assignment: CDR1 SGDLS and CDR2 YYNGEE. Trimming removed 0 bases from V and 2 bases from J, with 11 bases in between. This CDR3 is built from 15 residues. This chain uses TRBV9 with TRBJ2-5, with D unresolved. The TCR was taken from a human patient who received an intestinal transplant, so some T cells may come from the graft donor. Here the sequenced sample was PBMCs, taken 98 days after intestinal transplantation. The CDR3, as DNA: TGTGCCAGCAGCGTAGGCGTAGGGTCTCAAGAGACCCAGTACTTC. Protein product: CASSVGVGSQETQYF. The full variable domain, with the rest looked up from reference TRBV9 and TRBJ2-5, is DSGVTQTPKHLITATGQRVTLRCSPRSGDLSVYWYQQSLDQGLQFLIQYYNGEERAKGNILERFSAQQFPDLHSELNLSSLELGDSALYFCASSVGVGSQETQYFGPGTRLLVL.